A single sample is the source of the 2 T cell receptor beta chains below, sequenced in a study of glioma-infiltrating T cells. Using RNA template, CDR3s of TCR alpha and beta were amplified with iRepertoire arm-PCR. TCRdb reprocessed the multiplex PCR reads via MiXCR and lists one record per CDR3 protein. In the table there are about 410,000 distinct CDR3 sequences, 41% of which are singletons. Sequenced sample: glioma tissue, nonneoplastic brain tissue, or PBMCs (not recorded which). The source of these receptors is a human donor with low-grade glioma or glioblastoma, undergoing nonglioma brain surgery, or in good health (not recorded which).

This clonotype was seen only a few times. CDR3: CASSLEALLVGTDTQYF. CDR3 nucleotide sequence: TGCGCCAGCAGCTTGGAAGCTCTACTCGTTGGCACAGATACGCAGTATTTT. V is TRBV5-1 and J is TRBJ2-3; D is ambiguous. This CDR3 is built from 17 residues. Germline-derived CDR1 and CDR2 are SGHRS and YFSETQ. Trimming removed 0 bases at V and 1 base at J, with 15 bases between.

This clonotype was observed at least ten times. This chain links TRBV6-5 with TRBJ2-2; unclear D gene. Trimming shortened V by 3 bases and J by 6 bases, and 8 bases separated the two germline ends. The CDR3 consists of 13 residues. In germline, CDR1 is MNHEY, CDR2 SVGAGI. The CDR3 bases are TGTGCCAGCAGTTATCAAGGTCCCGGGGAGCTGTTTTTT. It encodes CASSYQGPGELFF.